This TCR beta chain was obtained from a study of blood T cell repertoires in COVID-19 (TCRdb year 2020). Context from the whole study: Samples from collaborators originated in the United States, Italy and Spain and spanned both the acute and convalescent phases of COVID-19. The prospective study material was composed of cDNA or gDNA derived from T cells, B-cell-depleted T cells, or PBMCs. The dataset comprised deeply sampled blood TCRbeta repertoires from subjects exposed to, actively infected with, or recovered from COVID-19. The repertoires were released in a freely available public database meant as a resource for research on the immune response to SARS-CoV-2. The samples were drawn from the first 160 participants of the ongoing ImmuneRACE study and from more than 1,000 subjects provided by 6 global collaborators. Sample metadata almost always included a de-identified subject ID, COVID-19 status, age in years and sex. Where HLA class I and class II types were available, the types were taken from metadata supplied by the sample provider, not from assay-based typing. Study-wide conclusions, independent of this receptor: How much clinical and demographic metadata was included differed by source and by participant, and the metadata was provided uncurated.

TCRbeta CDR3 regions were amplified from genomic DNA using the immunoSEQ Assay, a bias-controlled multiplex PCR. Under the source paper's analysis protocol: Within the assay, amplification of reference gene primers was used to estimate how many nucleated cells each sample contained. Sequence reads were collapsed and filtered to measure the absolute abundance of every unique TCRbeta CDR3 rearrangement. For each sample, productive Simpson clonality was calculated as the square root of Simpson's diversity index over productive rearrangements. TCRdb obtained this table from immuneACCESS and retained in-frame rearrangements with V and J assigned. These tables miss some clones; where compared with another copy, unresolved V genes account for less than half of the shortfall, and the remainder is unexplained. V, J and clone size are those of that table, while D and trimming were read from the DNA. The sample includes under 300,000 clones, with 65% to 90% observed a single time. The ten largest clones capture 4.9% of the sample.

The germline ends are 11 bases apart after V is trimmed by 7 bases and J by 2 bases. Spanning cysteine to phenylalanine, the CDR3 consists of 12 amino acids. Only the CDR3 DNA stays, 36 bases, in frame from base 1. CDR1 and CDR2, looked up from the germline V gene, are SQVTM and ANQGSEA. Comment on this clone: The antigen it binds to is not known. The input lacks base qualities; no much larger clone sits a single base away.

Whole blood was collected in K2EDTA tubes by collaborating institutions according to the institutions' own protocols. For TCRbeta analysis, collaborators shipped samples in one of three forms: frozen whole blood, isolated PBMCs, or DNA extracted from either of those sample types. Rearrangement joined TRBV29-1 to TRBJ1-2; there is no confident call for the D gene. The receptor comes from a woman aged 80 or over with active or convalescent COVID-19. Sequencing input: peripheral blood. The CDR3 loop reads CSAESGNYGYTF. DNA sequence: TGCAGCGCCGAGTCAGGCAACTATGGCTACACCTTC.